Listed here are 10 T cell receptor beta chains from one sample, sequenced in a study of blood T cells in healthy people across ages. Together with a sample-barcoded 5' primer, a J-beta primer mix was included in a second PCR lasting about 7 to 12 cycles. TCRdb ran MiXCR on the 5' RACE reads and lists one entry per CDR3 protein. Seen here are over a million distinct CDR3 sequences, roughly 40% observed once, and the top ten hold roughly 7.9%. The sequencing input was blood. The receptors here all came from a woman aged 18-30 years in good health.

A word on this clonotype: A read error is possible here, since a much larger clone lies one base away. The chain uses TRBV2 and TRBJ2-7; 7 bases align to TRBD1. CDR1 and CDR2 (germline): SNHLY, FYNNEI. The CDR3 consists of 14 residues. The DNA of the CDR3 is TGTGCCAACAGTGAAGACAGGGTAATCGGCGAGCAGTACTTC. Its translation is CANSEDRVIGEQYF. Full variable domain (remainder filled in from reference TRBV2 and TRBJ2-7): EPEVTQTPSHQVTQMGQEVILRCVPISNHLYFYWYRQILGQKVEFLVSFYNNEISEKSEIFDDQFSVERPDGSNFTLKIRSTKLEDSAMYFCANSEDRVIGEQYFGPGTRLTVT.

The CDR3 region is CASSQEGTTRGTGELFF. The CDR3 DNA reads TGCGCCAGCAGCCAAGAAGGGACCACCCGTGGCACCGGGGAGCTGTTTTTT. The chain has TRBV4-1 and TRBJ2-2; D may match TRBD1 or TRBD2 (5 bases each). CDR3 length: 17 residues. Trimming pared 0 bases from V and 4 bases from J, leaving 15 bases between. Germline V gene data show CDR1 as MGHRA and CDR2 as YSYEKL.

The CDR3 reads CSVVRRGGDTGELFF. In DNA, the CDR3 is TGCAGCGTTGTGCGCCGGGGGGGAGACACCGGGGAGCTGTTTTTT. The rearrangement links TRBV29-1 to TRBJ2-2, with 8 bases that match TRBD2. CDR3 length: 15 residues. The ends lost 4 bases at V and 3 bases at J; junction bases unmatched: 7. Looked up from germline, CDR1 is SQVTM and CDR2 is ANQGSEA.

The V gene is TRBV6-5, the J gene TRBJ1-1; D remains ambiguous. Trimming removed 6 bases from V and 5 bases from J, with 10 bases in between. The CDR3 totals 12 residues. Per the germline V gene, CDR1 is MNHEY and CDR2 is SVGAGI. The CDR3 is CASRTLGTEAFF. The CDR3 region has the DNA TGTGCCAGCAGGACCCTAGGGACTGAAGCTTTCTTT.

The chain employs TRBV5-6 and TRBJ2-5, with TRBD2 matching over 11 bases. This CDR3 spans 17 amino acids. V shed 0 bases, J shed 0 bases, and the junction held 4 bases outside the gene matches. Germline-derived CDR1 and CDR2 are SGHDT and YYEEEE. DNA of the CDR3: TGTGCCAGCAGCTTGGTACTAGCGGGGGCATACCAAGAGACCCAGTACTTC. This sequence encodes CASSLVLAGAYQETQYF.

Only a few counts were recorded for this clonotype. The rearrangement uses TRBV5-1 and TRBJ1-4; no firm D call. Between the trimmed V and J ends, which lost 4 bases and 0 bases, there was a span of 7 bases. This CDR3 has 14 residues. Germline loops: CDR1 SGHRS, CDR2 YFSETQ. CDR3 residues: CASSPDTTNEKLFF. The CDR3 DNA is TGCGCCAGCAGCCCGGATACAACTAATGAAAAACTGTTTTTT.

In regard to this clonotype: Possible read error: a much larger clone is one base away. DNA for the CDR3: TGTGCCAGCAGTGAGTGGGTCCAAGAGACCCAGTACTTC. Its protein is CASSEWVQETQYF. This rearrangement joins TRBV2 to TRBJ2-4; the D is unclear. The end of the DNA fits TRBJ2-5 better, so the J call may be wrong. This CDR3 region has 13 residues. The germline V gene encodes CDR1 SNHLY and CDR2 FYNNEI.

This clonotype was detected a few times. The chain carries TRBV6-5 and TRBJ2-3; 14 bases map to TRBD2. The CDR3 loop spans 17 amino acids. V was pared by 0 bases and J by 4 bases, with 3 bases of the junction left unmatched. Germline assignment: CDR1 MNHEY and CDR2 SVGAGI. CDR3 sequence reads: CASSYSLTSGGADTQYF. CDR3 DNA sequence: TGTGCCAGCAGTTACTCGTTGACTAGCGGGGGGGCAGATACGCAGTATTTT.

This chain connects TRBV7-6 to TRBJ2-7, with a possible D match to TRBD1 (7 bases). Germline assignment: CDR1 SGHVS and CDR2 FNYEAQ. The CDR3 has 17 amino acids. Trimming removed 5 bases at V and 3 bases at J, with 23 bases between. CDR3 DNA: TGTGCCAGCAGCCCGTCAGGGGGGCAGGGTAAGATCTACGAGCAGTACTTC. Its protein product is CASSPSGGQGKIYEQYF.

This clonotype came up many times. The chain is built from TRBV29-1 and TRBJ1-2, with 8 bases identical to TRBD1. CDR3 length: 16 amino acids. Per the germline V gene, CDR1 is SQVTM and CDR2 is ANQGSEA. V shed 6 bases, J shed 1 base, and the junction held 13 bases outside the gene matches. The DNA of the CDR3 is TGCAGCGTGGGGGGGACAGGAGTCGCTTTTAACTATGGCTACACCTTC. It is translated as CSVGGTGVAFNYGYTF.